The present T cell receptor (beta chain) was sequenced within a study of identifying expanded T cells in peripheral blood. Repertoires were generated with immunoSEQ multiplex PCR, while TCRdb's copy carries only in-frame clones and drops some. The table shows around 100,000 clones, with around 88% occurring only once. With respect to this clone: Its antigen is unknown.

Germline V gives CDR1 SGHVS, CDR2 FQNEAQ. V shed 10 bases and J 7 bases; nucleotides not matched to a gene: 10. The CDR3 is 13 amino acids. During the collection period, no donor immune events like infections were recorded. The study's findings and limits: Differentially abundant clones: around 1.2 between replicates, 16.4 at 2 to 3 weeks, less than 25 at four. Clone count variance between roughly two-week samples rose with total template count.

The chain employs TRBV7-8 and TRBJ2-7; 10 bases line up with TRBD1. This sequence was found in a person aged 18 to 70 in good health. Material for sequencing was blood. CDR3 in DNA: TGTGCCACCGGGACAGGGGTTGCAAGAGAGCAGTACTTC. Amino acid sequence: CATGTGVAREQYF.